These 22 T cell receptor beta chains were all obtained from the same sample, sequenced in a study of blood T cell repertoires in COVID-19. Clones were read by immunoSEQ multiplex PCR, and TCRdb kept only the in-frame ones, dropping some. The sample yields 95,000 to 100,000 clones, less than 85% seen once. Sequenced input: peripheral blood. These receptors were collected from a woman aged 70-85 years with active or convalescent COVID-19.

This clone was recorded only once. The rearrangement links TRBV11-3 to TRBJ1-2; D gene unclear. The germline V gene has CDR1 SGHNT and CDR2 YENEEA. The CDR3 contains 12 residues. V dropped 4 bases and J dropped 7 bases, with 10 bases sitting between them. CDR3 coding DNA: TGTGCCAGCAGCTGGTCCGGTAGTGGCTACACCTTC. Translated: CASSWSGSGYTF.

The chain employs TRBV10-2 and TRBJ1-5; D unclear. V lost 3 bases and J lost 6, with 6 bases in between. This CDR3 is 12 amino acids long. Germline CDR1 reads WSHSY; CDR2 reads SAAADI. CDR3 sequence (DNA): TGCGCCAGCAGTGATTGGAGTCAGCCCCAGCATTTT. This sequence encodes CASSDWSQPQHF.

This chain joins TRBV4-2 and TRBJ2-1; the match to TRBD2 covers 14 bases. The CDR3 spans 19 residues. The junction had 12 bases not matched to a gene; V was cut back by 2 bases and J by 6 bases. Germline lookup yields CDR1 LGHNA and CDR2 YNFKEQ. The DNA for the CDR3 is TGTGCCAGCAGCCAACAGACTAGCGGGGGGGTCGGGCCTCGCAATGAGCAGTTCTTC. Its protein product is CASSQQTSGGVGPRNEQFF.

The chain links TRBV2 to TRBJ2-3; 8 bases are a match to TRBD2. In germline, CDR1 is SNHLY, CDR2 FYNNEI. This CDR3 has 14 amino acids. Trimming took 4 bases from V and 1 from J; bases not matched to a gene: 1. CDR3 sequence (DNA): TGTGCCAGCAGTGTCGGGGGGGGCACAGATACGCAGTATTTT. This encodes CASSVGGGTDTQYF. Complete variable domain (other parts from reference TRBV2 and TRBJ2-3): EPEVTQTPSHQVTQMGQEVILRCVPISNHLYFYWYRQILGQKVEFLVSFYNNEISEKSEIFDDQFSVERPDGSNFTLKIRSTKLEDSAMYFCASSVGGGTDTQYFGPGTRLTVL.

The gene calls are TRBV30 and TRBJ2-1, with TRBD2 identical over 9 bases. The ends lost 0 bases at V and 4 bases at J; junction bases unmatched: 4. From germline, CDR1 is GTSNPN and CDR2 SVGIG (reference sequence). CDR3 length equals 15 residues. The CDR3, as DNA: TGTGCCTGGAGTGTACGGGCGGGGGGGTACAATGAGCAGTTCTTC. It yields the protein CAWSVRAGGYNEQFF.

V is TRBV28 and J is TRBJ1-3, with TRBD1 matching 11 bases. This CDR3 region has 13 residues. J was trimmed by 5 bases and V by 8 bases; bases with no gene match: 2. Germline assignment: CDR1 MDHEN and CDR2 SYDVKM. The CDR3 here is CASGQGARNTIYF. The CDR3 nucleotides are TGTGCCAGCGGACAGGGGGCGAGAAACACCATATATTTT.

The chain has TRBV7-2 and TRBJ1-1, with a tentative D call TRBD1 (6 bases). Per germline, CDR1 SGHTA and CDR2 FQGNSA. This CDR3 has 14 residues. With 1 base removed from V and 4 bases from J, the gap between germline ends came to 10 bases. The CDR3 DNA reads TGTGCCAGCAGCTTAGTCGGGGGGCTCACTGAAGCTTTCTTT. This translates into CASSLVGGLTEAFF.

The chain has TRBV6-4 and TRBJ1-2, with D possibly matching TRBD1 (6 bases). The CDR3 consists of 12 residues. V shed 7 bases and J shed 9 bases, with 15 bases lying between them. Germline V gene sequence: CDR1 MRHNA, CDR2 SNTAGT. The CDR3 is CASTNDRLSYTF. The DNA of the CDR3 is TGTGCCAGCACCAACGACAGGTTGAGCTACACCTTC.

The gene calls are TRBV13 and TRBJ1-1, with D unresolved. The V end was cut by 0 bases, the J end by 0 bases, with 11 bases between. CDR3 length equals 16 residues. The germline gives CDR1 PRHDT, CDR2 FYEKMQ (reference sequence). The CDR3 DNA reads TGTGCCAGCAGCTTAGGTGGCAGATTTATGAACACTGAAGCTTTCTTT. Residues: CASSLGGRFMNTEAFF.

The chain is built from TRBV6-6 and TRBJ2-7; no reliable D call. The CDR3 consists of 13 residues. Germline CDR1 and CDR2: MNHNY and SVGAGI (reference sequence). With 3 bases removed from V and 2 bases from J, the gap between germline ends came to 8 bases. DNA for the CDR3: TGTGCCAGCAGTTATACGACTGCCTACGAGCAGTACTTC. Protein sequence: CASSYTTAYEQYF.

The rearrangement uses TRBV5-6 and TRBJ2-1; TRBD2 agrees at 12 bases. Germline V gene sequence: CDR1 SGHDT, CDR2 YYEEEE. The V segment lost 0 bases and the J segment 9 bases; nucleotides outside the gene matches: 7. The length of the CDR3 is 16 residues. CDR3 nucleotide sequence: TGTGCCAGCAGCTTGGAGACTAGCGGGAGAGAGGTTGAGCAGTTCTTC. It yields the protein CASSLETSGREVEQFF.

J is TRBJ2-1 and V is TRBV10-3; D remains unclear. CDR1 and CDR2 (germline): ENHRY, SYGVKD. This CDR3 is 11 amino acids long. The V gene lost 5 bases and the J gene lost 9 bases, with 8 bases spanning the gap. CDR3 sequence: CAISSRGEQFF. CDR3 sequence (DNA): TGTGCCATCAGTTCGAGAGGTGAGCAGTTCTTC.

In DNA form, the CDR3 reads TGTGCCAGCACCCGAGGGTGGCAGGGGAGTTCGGGCACTGAAGCTTTCTTT. This translates into CASTRGWQGSSGTEAFF. The chain uses TRBV7-8 and TRBJ1-1; perhaps TRBD1 as D (6 bases). Trimming shortened V by 7 bases and J by 4 bases, and 25 bases separated the two germline ends. Germline CDR1 reads SGHVS; CDR2 reads FQNEAQ. The CDR3 has 17 amino acids.

This clone has just a few counts. One end of the junction fails to match germline, which may point to a read error. The chain has TRBV28 and TRBJ2-3; a possible D gene is TRBD2 (6 bases). Germline lookup yields CDR1 MDHEN and CDR2 SYDVKM. This CDR3 has 13 residues. The CDR3 region is CASSLSVAGPRFF. The CDR3 nucleotides are TGTGCCAGCAGTTTATCCGTCGCGGGGCCCAGATTTTTT.

V is TRBV6-6 and J is TRBJ2-7, with no clear D. Germline CDR1 reads MNHNY; CDR2 reads SVGAGI (reference sequence). This CDR3 has 13 residues. Trimming stripped 0 bases from V and 3 bases from J, with 6 bases between. This chain's CDR3 is CASSYSSIYEQYF. The CDR3 DNA sequence: TGTGCCAGCAGTTACTCGTCAATCTACGAGCAGTACTTC.

J is TRBJ2-7 and V is TRBV25-1; D perhaps matches TRBD2 (6 bases). Germline V lookup: CDR1 MGHDK, CDR2 SYGVNS. CDR3 length equals 13 residues. Trimming cost V 6 bases and J 0 bases, with 9 bases left between them. The chain's CDR3 is CASRGTFSYEQYF. CDR3 nucleotides: TGTGCCAGCAGGGGGACTTTCTCCTACGAGCAGTACTTC.

This clone was detected only a few times. The chain couples TRBV12-3 or TRBV12-4 to TRBJ1-1; D remains unclear. The ends were cut back, 1 base at V and 6 bases at J, with 9 bases in the middle. The CDR3 is made up of 13 amino acids. The CDR3 DNA is TGTGCCAGCAGTTTAGGTCGGAGCTCTGAAGCTTTCTTT. This gives the protein CASSLGRSSEAFF.

The gene calls are TRBV6-2 or TRBV6-3 and TRBJ2-3; TRBD2 is a possible D gene (6 bases). Trimming removed 6 bases at V and 0 bases at J, with 19 bases between. Germline V gives CDR1 MNHEY, CDR2 SVGEGT. The CDR3 spans 17 residues. The CDR3 region has the DNA TGTGCCAGCAGCCTTGGACTAACCTCAGATAGCACAGATACGCAGTATTTT. Its translation is CASSLGLTSDSTDTQYF.

The chain uses TRBV15 and TRBJ2-4, with TRBD1 matching over 10 bases. V trimming: 1 base; J trimming: 8 bases; junction bases outside the gene matches: 5. The CDR3 totals 15 residues. Germline CDR1 is LNHNV and CDR2 is YYDKDF (reference sequence). CDR3 nucleotide sequence: TGTGCCACCAGCAGAGGACTCGGACAGGGGGACATTCAGTACTTC. It specifies CATSRGLGQGDIQYF. The full variable domain, its missing parts supplied by reference TRBV15 and TRBJ2-4, is DAMVIQNPRYQVTQFGKPVTLSCSQTLNHNVMYWYQQKSSQAPKLLFHYYDKDFNNEADTPDNFQSRRPNTSFCFLDIRSPGLGDTAMYLCATSRGLGQGDIQYFGAGTRLSVL.

The gene calls are TRBV18 and TRBJ1-2; D perhaps matches TRBD1 (6 bases). Germline V gene sequence: CDR1 KGHSH, CDR2 LQKENI. Trimming removed 0 bases from V and 4 bases from J, with 12 bases in between. The CDR3 loop spans 15 amino acids. CDR3 DNA sequence: TGTGCCAGCTCACCACCTGGACAGTCTCTCTATGGCTACACCTTC. It codes for CASSPPGQSLYGYTF. Filled out from reference TRBV18 and TRBJ1-2, the complete variable domain reads NAGVMQNPRHLVRRRGQEARLRCSPMKGHSHVYWYRQLPEEGLKFMVYLQKENIIDESGMPKERFSAEFPKEGPSILRIQQVVRGDSAAYFCASSPPGQSLYGYTFGSGTRLTVV.

The V gene is TRBV5-4, the J gene TRBJ1-1; TRBD1 aligns across 8 bases. Germline CDR1 and CDR2: SGHNT and YYREEE (reference sequence). The CDR3 runs to 15 residues. With V trimmed by 2 bases and J by 1 base, 4 bases remained unmatched. CDR3 residues: CASSFAGGQNTEAFF. The CDR3, as DNA: TGTGCCAGCAGCTTCGCAGGGGGCCAGAACACTGAAGCTTTCTTT.

The chain is built from TRBV2 and TRBJ2-7, with TRBD1 identical over 8 bases. This CDR3 is built from 16 residues. CDR1 and CDR2 (germline): SNHLY, FYNNEI. Losses at the gene ends were 6 bases for V and 0 bases for J; bases not matched to a gene: 10. CDR3 protein: CASSSTGARSSYEQYF. The CDR3 DNA reads TGTGCCAGCAGCTCGACAGGGGCCAGGAGCTCCTACGAGCAGTACTTC.